These 11 T cell receptor beta chains were all obtained from the same sample, sequenced in a study of shared T cell receptors in the human thymus. Repertoires were generated with immunoSEQ multiplex PCR, while TCRdb's copy carries only in-frame clones and drops some. This table has over 650,000 clones, 80% to 90% appearing once. This sample was also put to use in a study of human thymus T cells.

Sequencing was carried out using thymocytes. The receptors stem from a boy under three years old with a congenital heart defect.

This clone turned up a few times. This chain links TRBV29-1 with TRBJ2-1, with TRBD2 matching 7 bases. The ends lost 3 bases at V and 8 bases at J; junction bases unmatched: 10. This CDR3 contains 14 residues. Germline lookup yields CDR1 SQVTM and CDR2 ANQGSEA. This CDR3 is CSVDAGEGGYEQFF. The CDR3 nucleotides read TGCAGCGTTGATGCGGGAGAGGGTGGATATGAGCAGTTCTTC.

The V gene is TRBV18, the J gene TRBJ1-2, with 7 bases identical to TRBD1. Germline V gene lookup returns CDR1 KGHSH and CDR2 LQKENI. The CDR3 extends over 15 amino acids. Losses at the gene ends were 4 bases for V and 3 bases for J; bases not matched to a gene: 8. The DNA of the CDR3 is TGTGCCAGCTCACTCCTCCGGGACAGTCACTATGGCTACACCTTC. It translates to CASSLLRDSHYGYTF.

Note on this clone: This sample also contains other DNA sequences that code for the same CDR3. The J gene is TRBJ2-7, the V gene TRBV28, with a possible D match to TRBD2 (5 bases). Germline-derived CDR1 and CDR2 are MDHEN and SYDVKM. Trimming removed 0 bases at V and 2 bases at J, with 8 bases between. CDR3 length: 14 residues. The CDR3 DNA follows: TGTGCCAGCAGTTTATGGGACTCACCCTACGAGCAGTACTTC. Translating gives CASSLWDSPYEQYF.

This chain uses TRBV27 with TRBJ2-3; 7 nucleotides agree with TRBD2. The CDR3 totals 18 residues. From germline, CDR1 is MNHEY and CDR2 SMNVEV (reference sequence). V shed 2 bases, J shed 0 bases, and the junction held 11 bases outside the gene matches. The CDR3 sequence: CASSLSWEGDYSTDTQYF. Here the CDR3 DNA reads TGTGCCAGCAGTTTAAGTTGGGAGGGAGACTACAGCACAGATACGCAGTATTTT.

J is TRBJ1-5 and V is TRBV7-4; the match to TRBD1 covers 7 bases. CDR3 size: 16 residues. V dropped 5 bases and J dropped 0; count of bases not matched to a gene: 7. The V gene's germline CDR1 is SGHVT and CDR2 SQSDAQ. The CDR3 is CASSLRGDSSNQPQHF. CDR3 DNA: TGTGCCAGCAGCCTCCGTGGGGACAGTAGCAATCAGCCCCAGCATTTT. Full variable domain (rest looked up from reference TRBV7-4 and TRBJ1-5): GAGVSQSPRYKVAKRGRDVALRCDSISGHVTLYWYRQTLGQGSEVLTYSQSDAQRDKSGRPSGRFSAERPERSVSTLKIQRTEQGDSAVYLCASSLRGDSSNQPQHFGDGTRLSIL.

The V and J genes are TRBV21-1 and TRBJ2-7; the table's TRBD2 call for D was not verified on the DNA. TRBV21-1 is marked as a pseudogene. The CDR3 consists of 19 residues. CDR3 DNA sequence: TGTGCCAGCAGCAAAGAGAGAGTAGCGGGAGAAGACACTACTGCAAAGCAGTACTTC. Encoded protein: CASSKERVAGEDTTAKQYF.

This sequence joins TRBV15 and TRBJ2-7, with TRBD2 identical over 10 bases. The V segment lost 10 bases and the J segment 5 bases; nucleotides outside the gene matches: 8. Germline assignment: CDR1 LNHNV and CDR2 YYDKDF (reference sequence). The CDR3 has 13 amino acids. CDR3 nucleotides: TGTGCCATCAAACTAGCGGGATCCCACGAGCAGTACTTC. Translating it yields CAIKLAGSHEQYF.

Only one count was recorded for this clone. This chain uses TRBV28 with TRBJ2-7; TRBD1 matches 10 bases. V lost 5 bases to trimming and J lost 3 bases; unmatched junction nucleotides: 7. This CDR3 comprises 15 residues. Germline V gene data show CDR1 as MDHEN and CDR2 as SYDVKM. The CDR3 protein is CASSTTGTGVYEQYF. In nucleotides, the CDR3 is TGTGCCAGCAGTACAACCGGGACAGGGGTCTACGAGCAGTACTTC.

The gene calls are TRBV7-9 and TRBJ2-5; TRBD1 matches 9 bases. The V segment lost 5 bases and the J segment 5 bases; nucleotides outside the gene matches: 18. The length of the CDR3 is 18 residues. Germline CDR1 reads SEHNR; CDR2 reads FQNEAQ (reference sequence). The CDR3 sequence: CASSLGWWGQGPLETQYF. CDR3 in DNA: TGTGCCAGCAGCCTGGGGTGGTGGGGACAGGGTCCCTTGGAGACCCAGTACTTC.

This chain links TRBV25-1 with TRBJ2-7; no firm D call. The CDR3 is 15 amino acids. The germline gives CDR1 MGHDK, CDR2 SYGVNS. V lost 3 bases and J 2 bases, leaving 14 bases between the germline ends. CDR3: CASSDLEASPYEQYF. CDR3 nucleotide sequence: TGTGCCAGCAGTGATCTAGAGGCTTCCCCCTACGAGCAGTACTTC.

The rearrangement joins TRBV19 to TRBJ1-4; D unclear. The CDR3 has 15 amino acids. CDR1 LNHDA and CDR2 SQIVND come from the germline V gene (reference sequence). The V end was cut by 5 bases, the J end by 7 bases, with 17 bases between. The CDR3 spells CASSAEDHLPEKLFF. Here the CDR3 DNA reads TGTGCCAGTAGTGCGGAGGACCACCTTCCTGAAAAACTGTTTTTT.